This TCR beta chain came from a study of cytomegalovirus exposure and HLA in healthy donors. PCR employed 60 Vbeta and 13 Jbeta primers. Here immunoSEQ multiplex PCR was the method, and the copy in TCRdb shows in-frame clones only, minus some. The data hold 150,000 or so clones, with over 75% observed a single time. Study observations and caveats: 150 or so TCR beta chains were listed as cytomegalovirus-associated. It was reported that TCR beta sequences correctly inferred the HLA-A and HLA-B alleles for most subjects.

As to this clone: Its specificity is not known.

The germline V gene encodes CDR1 SGDLS and CDR2 YYNGEE. J lost 8 bases, V lost 0 bases, and 9 bases had no gene match. The CDR3 length is 15 residues. The sequenced sample consisted of PBMCs. The rearrangement uses TRBV9 and TRBJ1-2; TRBD1 matches at 8 bases. The sequence came from a woman between 40 and 55 years old in good health and CMV-seropositive. The CDR3 spells CASSVARDRMKGYTF. The CDR3 region has the DNA TGTGCCAGCAGCGTAGCCCGGGACAGGATGAAAGGCTACACCTTC.